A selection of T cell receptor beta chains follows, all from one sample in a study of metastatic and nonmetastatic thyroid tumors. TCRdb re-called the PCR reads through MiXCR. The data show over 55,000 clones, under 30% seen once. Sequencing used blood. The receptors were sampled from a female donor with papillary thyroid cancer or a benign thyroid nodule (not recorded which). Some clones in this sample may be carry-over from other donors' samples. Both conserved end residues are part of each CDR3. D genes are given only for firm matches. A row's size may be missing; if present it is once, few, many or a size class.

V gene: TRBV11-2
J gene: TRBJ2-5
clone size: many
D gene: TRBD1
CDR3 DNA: TGTGCCAGCAGCTGGACAGGGGTAGAGACCCAGTACTTC
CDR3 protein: CASSWTGVETQYF

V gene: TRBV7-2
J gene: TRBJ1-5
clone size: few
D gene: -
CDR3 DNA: TGTGCCAGCAGCTTAGTTATGGGGGCTAATCAGCCCCAGCATTTT
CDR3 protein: CASSLVMGANQPQHF

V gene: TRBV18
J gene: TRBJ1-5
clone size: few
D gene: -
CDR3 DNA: TGTGCCAGCTCATACGGGACGGGGGACAATCAGCCCCAGCATTTT
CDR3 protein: CASSYGTGDNQPQHF

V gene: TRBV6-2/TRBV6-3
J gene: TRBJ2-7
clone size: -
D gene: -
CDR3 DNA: TGTGCCAGCAGTTACGTCCAGGGCCTGGACTACGAGCAGTACTTC
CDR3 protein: CASSYVQGLDYEQYF

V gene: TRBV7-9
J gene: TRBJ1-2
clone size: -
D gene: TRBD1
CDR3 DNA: TGTGCCAGCAGCTTAGGGGGACAGAAGGGACGTGGCTACACCTTC
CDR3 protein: CASSLGGQKGRGYTF

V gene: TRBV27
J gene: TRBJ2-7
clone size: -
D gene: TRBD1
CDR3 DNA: TGTGCCAGCAGTTTAACCTCGCAGGGGGCGGGCGAGCAGTACTTC
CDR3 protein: CASSLTSQGAGEQYF

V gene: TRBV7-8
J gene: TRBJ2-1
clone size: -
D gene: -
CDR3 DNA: TGTGCCAGCAGCTTAGCCCAGCGACCTTGGGATGAGCAGTTCTTC
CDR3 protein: CASSLAQRPWDEQFF

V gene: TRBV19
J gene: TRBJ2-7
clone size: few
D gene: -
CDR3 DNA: TGTGCCAGTAGGGAGACTCTGTGGGGCGAGCAGTACTTC
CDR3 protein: CASRETLWGEQYF

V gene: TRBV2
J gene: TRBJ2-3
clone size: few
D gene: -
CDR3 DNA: TGTGCCAGCAGTCGGGGCCCAGATACGCAGTATTTT
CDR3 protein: CASSRGPDTQYF

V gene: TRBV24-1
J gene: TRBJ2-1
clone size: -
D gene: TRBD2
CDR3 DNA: TGTGCCACAGGGACTAGCGGGAGCAATGAGCAGTTCTTC
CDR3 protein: CATGTSGSNEQFF

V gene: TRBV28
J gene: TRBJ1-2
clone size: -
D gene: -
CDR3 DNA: TGTGCCAGCAGGGGCGGGCGGTATGGCTACACCTTC
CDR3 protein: CASRGGRYGYTF

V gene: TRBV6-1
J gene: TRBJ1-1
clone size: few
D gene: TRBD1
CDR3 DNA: TGTGCCAGCAGTATCCCGGGACAGGGCGCCACTGAAGCTTTCTTT
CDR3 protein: CASSIPGQGATEAFF

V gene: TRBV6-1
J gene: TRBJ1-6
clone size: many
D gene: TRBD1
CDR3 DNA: TGTGCCAGTAGTCCCGGGACAGGGGGTTCACCCCTCCACTTT
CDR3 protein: CASSPGTGGSPLHF

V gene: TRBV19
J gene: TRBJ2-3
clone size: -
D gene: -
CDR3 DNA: TGTGCCAGTAGTATTGATAGATTCCACGAGCCAGATACGCAGTATTTT
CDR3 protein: CASSIDRFHEPDTQYF

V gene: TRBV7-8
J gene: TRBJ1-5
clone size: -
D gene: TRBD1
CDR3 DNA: TGTGCCAGCAGCTTAGGGCAGGGGGATCAGCCCCAGCATTTT
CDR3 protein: CASSLGQGDQPQHF

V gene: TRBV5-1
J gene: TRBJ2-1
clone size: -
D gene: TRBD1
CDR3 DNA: TGCGCCAGCAGCGTGGAGTGGACAGGGGCCTACAATGAGCAGTTCTTC
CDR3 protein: CASSVEWTGAYNEQFF

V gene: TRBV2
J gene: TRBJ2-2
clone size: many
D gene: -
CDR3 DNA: TGTGCCAGCAGCGTAGACTACTCTGACACCGGGGAGCTGTTTTTT
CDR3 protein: CASSVDYSDTGELFF

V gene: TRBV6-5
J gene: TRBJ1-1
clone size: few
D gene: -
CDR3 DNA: TGTGCCAGCAGTTCAACGGGCCGGGGAGGTGGCACTGAAGCTTTCTTT
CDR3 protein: CASSSTGRGGGTEAFF

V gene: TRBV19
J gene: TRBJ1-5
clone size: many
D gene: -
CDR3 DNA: TGTGCCAGTAGTACGGGGGACCTACTCAATCAGCCCCAGCATTTT
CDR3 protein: CASSTGDLLNQPQHF

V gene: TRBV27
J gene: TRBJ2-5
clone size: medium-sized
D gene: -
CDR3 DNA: TGTGCCAGCAGTTTAGGGGCCTTGTACTCAGAGACCCAGTACTTC
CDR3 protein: CASSLGALYSETQYF

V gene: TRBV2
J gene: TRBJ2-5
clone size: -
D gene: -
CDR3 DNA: TGTGCCAGCAGTGAAGCGCAAAGGAGAGGAGAGACCCAGTACTTC
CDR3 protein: CASSEAQRRGETQYF

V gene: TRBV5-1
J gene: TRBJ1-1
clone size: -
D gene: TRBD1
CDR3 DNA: TGCGCCAGCAGCTTGGCGGGACAGGGTTATATGAACACTGAAGCTTTCTTT
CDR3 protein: CASSLAGQGYMNTEAFF

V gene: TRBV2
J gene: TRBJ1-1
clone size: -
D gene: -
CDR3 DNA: TGTGCCAGCAGCCAAGGGGGAAGCACTGAAGCTTTCTTT
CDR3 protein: CASSQGGSTEAFF

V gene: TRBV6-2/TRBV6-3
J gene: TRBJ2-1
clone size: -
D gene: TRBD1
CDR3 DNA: TGTGCCAGCACTTACCGGGACAGGGGTCTAAACAATGAGCAGTTCTTC
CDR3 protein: CASTYRDRGLNNEQFF

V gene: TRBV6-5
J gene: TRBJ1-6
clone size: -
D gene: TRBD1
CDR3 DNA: TGTGCCAGCAGTTACTTGACAGGGGGTTCACCCCTCCACTTT
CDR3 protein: CASSYLTGGSPLHF

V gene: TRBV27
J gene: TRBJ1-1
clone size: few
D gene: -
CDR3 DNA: TGTGCCAGCAGTTCCCAAGGAGGGTGGGGGACTGAAGCTTTCTTT
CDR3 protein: CASSSQGGWGTEAFF

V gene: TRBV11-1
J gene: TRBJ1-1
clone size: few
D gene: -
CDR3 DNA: TGTGCCAGCAGCTTAGGGCTGCAGGGGTTATCAGCTTTCTTT
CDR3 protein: CASSLGLQGLSAFF

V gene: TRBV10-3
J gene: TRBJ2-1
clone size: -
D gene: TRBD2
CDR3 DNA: TGTGCCATCAGTGAGTCGCTCAAGCGGGAGGGCGATGAGCAGTTCTTC
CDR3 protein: CAISESLKREGDEQFF

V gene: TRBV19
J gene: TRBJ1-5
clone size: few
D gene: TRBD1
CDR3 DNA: TGTGCCAGTGGGGGAAGGACAGGGGGCAATCAGCCCCAGCATTTT
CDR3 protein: CASGGRTGGNQPQHF

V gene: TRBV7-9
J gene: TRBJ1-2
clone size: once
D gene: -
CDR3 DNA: TGTGCCAGCAGCCCCACCTTAATGGGGAGTGGCTACACCTTC
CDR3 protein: CASSPTLMGSGYTF

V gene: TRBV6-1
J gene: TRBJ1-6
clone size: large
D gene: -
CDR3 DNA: TGTGCCAGCAGTGTTGACCCGCTGGAGGGACCCCTCCACTTT
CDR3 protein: CASSVDPLEGPLHF

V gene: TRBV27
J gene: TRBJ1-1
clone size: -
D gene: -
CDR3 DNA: TGTGCCAGCCGGGAGGCGGGGAAAGCTTTCTTT
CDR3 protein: CASREAGKAFF

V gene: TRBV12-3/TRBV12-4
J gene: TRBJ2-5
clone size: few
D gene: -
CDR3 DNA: TGTGCCAGCAGTTTTGAGGGGCCTCAAGAGACCCAGTACTTC
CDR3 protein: CASSFEGPQETQYF

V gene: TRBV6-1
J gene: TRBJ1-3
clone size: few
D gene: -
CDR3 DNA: TGTGCCAGCAAAACGCAGGGAAGCGGATACACCATATATTTT
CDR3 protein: CASKTQGSGYTIYF

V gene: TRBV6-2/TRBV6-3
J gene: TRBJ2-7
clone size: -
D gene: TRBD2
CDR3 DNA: TGTGCCAGCAGACCCGGACTAGCAACATCGGGGGAGCAGTACTTC
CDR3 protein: CASRPGLATSGEQYF

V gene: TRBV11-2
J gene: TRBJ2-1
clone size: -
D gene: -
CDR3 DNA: TGTGCCAGCAGCTTTGGTCAGGGCTGGACCTACAATGAGCAGTTCTTC
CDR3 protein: CASSFGQGWTYNEQFF

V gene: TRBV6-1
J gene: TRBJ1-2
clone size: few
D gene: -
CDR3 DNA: TGTGCCAGCAGCCCGGGACCGGGGTATGGCTACACCTTC
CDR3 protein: CASSPGPGYGYTF

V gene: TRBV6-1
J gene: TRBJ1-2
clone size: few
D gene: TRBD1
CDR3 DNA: TGTGCCAGCAGTGAAGCCGGGACAGCCTATGGCTACACCTTC
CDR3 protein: CASSEAGTAYGYTF

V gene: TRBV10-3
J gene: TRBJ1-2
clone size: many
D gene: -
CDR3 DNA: TGTGCCACCAGTGACGGGCAGGGGAGAAGATATGGCTACACCTTC
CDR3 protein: CATSDGQGRRYGYTF

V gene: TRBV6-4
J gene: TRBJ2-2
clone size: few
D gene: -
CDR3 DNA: TGTGCCAGCAGTGGGACCGCGAACACCGGGGAGCTGTTTTTT
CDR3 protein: CASSGTANTGELFF

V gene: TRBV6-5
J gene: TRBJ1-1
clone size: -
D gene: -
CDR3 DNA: TGTGCCAGCAGTTACTCGAGCCTCCCAGTGGAAGCTTTCTTT
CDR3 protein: CASSYSSLPVEAFF

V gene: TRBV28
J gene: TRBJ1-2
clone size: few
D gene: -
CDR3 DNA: TGTGCCAGCAGTTCACGGTTTTTTGGCTACACCTTC
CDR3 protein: CASSSRFFGYTF

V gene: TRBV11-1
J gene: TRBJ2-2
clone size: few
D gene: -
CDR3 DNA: TGTGCCAGCAGGGGTTCGGGCACCGGGGAGCTGTTTTTT
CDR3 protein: CASRGSGTGELFF

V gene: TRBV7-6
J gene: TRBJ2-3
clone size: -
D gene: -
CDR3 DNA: TGTGCCAGCAGCTTAGCGACAGTTACTAGCACAGATACGCAGTATTTT
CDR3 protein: CASSLATVTSTDTQYF

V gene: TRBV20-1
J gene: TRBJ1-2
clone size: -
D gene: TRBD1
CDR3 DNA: TGCAGTGCTGGAGATCCCAGGGGGGATGGCTACACCTTC
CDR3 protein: CSAGDPRGDGYTF

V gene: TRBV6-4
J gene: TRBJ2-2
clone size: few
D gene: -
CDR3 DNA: TGTGCCAGCAGACAGGGTTTGAACACCGGGGAGCTGTTTTTT
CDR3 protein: CASRQGLNTGELFF